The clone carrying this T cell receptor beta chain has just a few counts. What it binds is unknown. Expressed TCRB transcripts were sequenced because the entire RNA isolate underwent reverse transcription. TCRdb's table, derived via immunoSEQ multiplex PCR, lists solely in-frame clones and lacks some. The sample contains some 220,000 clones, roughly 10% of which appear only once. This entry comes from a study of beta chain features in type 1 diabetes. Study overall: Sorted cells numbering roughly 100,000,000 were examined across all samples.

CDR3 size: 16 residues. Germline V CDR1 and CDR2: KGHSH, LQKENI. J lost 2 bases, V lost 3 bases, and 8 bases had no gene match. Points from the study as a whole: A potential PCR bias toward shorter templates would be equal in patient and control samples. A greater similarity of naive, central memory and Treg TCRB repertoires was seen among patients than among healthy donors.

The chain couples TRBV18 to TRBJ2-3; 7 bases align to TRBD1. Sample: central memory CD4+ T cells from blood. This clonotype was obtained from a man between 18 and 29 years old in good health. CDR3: CASSPSGTATTDTQYF. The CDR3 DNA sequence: TGTGCCAGCTCACCGTCCGGGACAGCGACCACAGATACGCAGTATTTT.